The entry below gives a single T cell receptor beta chain sequence along with its context. These data are taken from a study of response to subunit inactivated influenza vaccine. TCRdb reprocessed the RT-PCR reads with MiXCR, giving one entry per CDR3 protein. This repertoire shows approximately 700,000 distinct CDR3 sequences, more than 15% found once; its top ten account for 11%. V shed 2 bases and J shed 3 bases, with 11 bases lying between them. This CDR3 has 15 residues. From germline, CDR1 is MNHEY and CDR2 SVGEGT. The source material was PBMCs from blood, sampled approximately 12 days after vaccination. V gene TRBV6-2 or TRBV6-3 combines with J gene TRBJ2-1; D uncertain. This clonotype originated in a man aged 50 to 59 who received an inactivated influenza vaccine. CDR3 in DNA: TGTGCCAGCAGTTACCTGAGGTTTGGCTACAATGAGCAGTTCTTC. Translating gives CASSYLRFGYNEQFF.